The 20 T cell receptor beta chains listed next were all sequenced from one sample in a study of beta chain features in type 1 diabetes. Reverse transcribing all isolated RNA meant expressed TCRB transcripts were sequenced. The protocol was immunoSEQ multiplex PCR, while the TCRdb copy is restricted to in-frame clones and leaves out a portion. The profile shows 110,000 to 150,000 clones, roughly 10% of them singletons. The specimen was central memory CD4+ T cells from blood. The receptor set was obtained from a woman between 40 and 55 years old in good health.

The sample holds many counts of this clone. This chain uses TRBV4-3 with TRBJ2-5; TRBD2 matches at 8 bases. The CDR3 is 15 amino acids. CDR1 is LGHNA and CDR2 is YSLEER in the germline V gene. J gave up 0 bases and V 2 bases, and 2 bases lay outside the gene matches. CDR3 loop: CASSQNSGDQETQYF. CDR3 sequence (DNA): TGCGCCAGCAGCCAAAATAGCGGGGACCAAGAGACCCAGTACTTC.

This chain uses TRBV5-6 with TRBJ1-2; 8 bases are shared with TRBD1. V dropped 4 bases and J dropped 8; count of bases not matched to a gene: 7. CDR1 is SGHDT and CDR2 is YYEEEE in the germline V gene. The CDR3 extends over 13 amino acids. CDR3 protein: CASSPAGGRGYTF. CDR3 sequence (DNA): TGTGCCAGCAGCCCTGCAGGGGGCAGGGGCTACACCTTC.

The chain has TRBV27 and TRBJ2-7; 9 bases fit TRBD1. V gave up 2 bases and J gave up 6 bases; unmatched junction bases: 11. The CDR3 consists of 16 residues. Germline loops: CDR1 MNHEY, CDR2 SMNVEV (reference sequence). CDR3 coding DNA: TGTGCCAGCAGTTTACTAGTCGGCGACAGGGGGACCGAGCAGTACTTC. Its protein is CASSLLVGDRGTEQYF.

This clone occurred many times. The J gene is TRBJ2-7, the V gene TRBV7-2, with D tentatively TRBD1 (6 bases). Trimming pared 6 bases from V and 4 bases from J, leaving 7 bases between. The CDR3 totals 11 residues. Germline V lookup: CDR1 SGHTA, CDR2 FQGNSA. CDR3 nucleotide sequence: TGTGCCAGCAGTGACAGGTACGAGCAGTACTTC. It codes for CASSDRYEQYF.

This clone was observed many times. V is TRBV2 and J is TRBJ2-5, with 10 bases aligning to TRBD2. This CDR3 has 14 amino acids. The trim removed 11 bases at V and 2 bases at J, leaving 8 bases unmatched. CDR1 is SNHLY and CDR2 is FYNNEI in the germline V gene. DNA of the CDR3: TGTGCCGGATTAGAGGGACTAGCGCAAGAGACCCAGTACTTC. Translating it yields CAGLEGLAQETQYF. Combining the CDR3 with reference TRBV2 and TRBJ2-5 gives the whole variable domain EPEVTQTPSHQVTQMGQEVILRCVPISNHLYFYWYRQILGQKVEFLVSFYNNEISEKSEIFDDQFSVERPDGSNFTLKIRSTKLEDSAMYFCAGLEGLAQETQYFGPGTRLLVL.

This clone turned up a few times. Distinct nucleotide sequences in the sample also encode this CDR3. The chain combines TRBV5-1 with TRBJ2-4; TRBD1 matches 7 bases. CDR3 size: 13 residues. J was trimmed by 6 bases and V by 0 bases; bases with no gene match: 0. Looked up from germline, CDR1 is SGHRS and CDR2 is YFSETQ. CDR3 sequence: CASSLDRGNIQYF. CDR3 in DNA: TGCGCCAGCAGCTTGGACAGGGGAAACATTCAGTACTTC.

The chain links TRBV11-2 to TRBJ2-5; 9 nucleotides align to TRBD2. Germline V gene data show CDR1 as SGHAT and CDR2 as FQNNGV. After removal of 3 bases from V and 7 bases from J, the junction contained 9 bases not matched to a gene. The CDR3 is made up of 15 amino acids. For the CDR3, the DNA is TGTGCCAGCAGCTTCTTAGCGGGGGCCCGAGGGACCCAGTACTTC. It specifies CASSFLAGARGTQYF.

The chain links TRBV7-7 to TRBJ2-7, with 7 bases matching TRBD1. Germline V lookup: CDR1 SSHAT, CDR2 FNYEAQ (reference sequence). Trimming at V came to 5 bases and at J to 5 bases, leaving 6 bases not matched to a gene. The CDR3 runs 13 residues. The CDR3 region has the DNA TGTGCCAGCAGCCCCGACAGGGTCCACGAGCAGTACTTC. Protein sequence: CASSPDRVHEQYF.

This clone was detected only a few times. CDR3 nucleotide sequence: TGTGCCAGCAGTTTTGACAGGGGTAACGAGCAGTACTTC. Translating gives CASSFDRGNEQYF. The gene calls are TRBV6-6 and TRBJ2-7, with 8 bases that match TRBD1. Germline-derived CDR1 and CDR2 are MNHNY and SVGAGI (reference sequence). V lost 4 bases to trimming and J lost 5 bases; unmatched junction nucleotides: 4. The CDR3 length is 13 residues.

The genes are TRBV6-1 and TRBJ1-5; a possible D gene is TRBD1 (5 bases). This CDR3 is 14 amino acids long. CDR1 is MNHNS and CDR2 is SASEGT in the germline V gene. V gave up 6 bases and J gave up 0 bases, with 9 bases separating them. CDR3 nucleotides: TGTGCCAGCAGGAACAGGTTTAGCAATCAGCCCCAGCATTTT. It yields the protein CASRNRFSNQPQHF.

This sequence joins TRBV6-5 and TRBJ2-7; 9 bases map to TRBD1. The V and J ends lost 2 bases and 6 bases, in that order; junction bases with no gene match: 2. The V gene's germline CDR1 is MNHEY and CDR2 SVGAGI. The CDR3 runs to 13 residues. Here the CDR3 reads CASSYGTGTEQYF. CDR3 nucleotides: TGTGCCAGCAGTTACGGGACAGGGACCGAGCAGTACTTC.

The CDR3: CASRDTGTTNEQFF. The DNA for the CDR3 is TGTGCCAGCAGAGACACCGGGACTACCAATGAGCAGTTCTTC. The chain joins TRBV6-4 to TRBJ2-1; 7 bases agree with TRBD2. V lost 6 bases to trimming and J lost 6 bases; unmatched junction nucleotides: 8. CDR1 MRHNA and CDR2 SNTAGT come from the germline V gene. The CDR3 loop spans 14 amino acids.

The chain employs TRBV5-1 and TRBJ2-3, with D possibly TRBD2 on 5 matching bases. The CDR3 is made up of 14 amino acids. Trimming left V 2 bases short and J 7 bases short, with 14 bases between. The germline V gene has CDR1 SGHRS and CDR2 YFSETQ. This CDR3 is CASSFRTGGYTQYF. The CDR3 DNA sequence: TGCGCCAGCAGCTTTCGGACCGGAGGTTATACGCAGTATTTT.

This clone was observed a few times. The gene calls are TRBV5-1 and TRBJ2-2; 10 bases agree with TRBD2. The CDR3 contains 15 residues. Per germline, CDR1 SGHRS and CDR2 YFSETQ. J was trimmed by 4 bases and V by 4 bases; bases with no gene match: 4. CDR3 in DNA: TGCGCCAGCAGCGCAACTAGCGGGGTCACCGGGGAGCTGTTTTTT. Its translation is CASSATSGVTGELFF. The whole variable domain, remainder taken from reference TRBV5-1 and TRBJ2-2, is KAGVTQTPRYLIKTRGQQVTLSCSPISGHRSVSWYQQTPGQGLQFLFEYFSETQRNKGNFPGRFSGRQFSNSRSEMNVSTLELGDSALYLCASSATSGVTGELFFGEGSRLTVL.

This clone was detected many times. V usage is TRBV9 and J usage is TRBJ2-5; 9 nucleotides align to TRBD2. CDR3 length equals 14 residues. The junction had 5 bases not matched to a gene; V was cut back by 4 bases and J by 4 bases. Germline values: CDR1 SGDLS, CDR2 YYNGEE. CDR3 protein: CASSPGLASETQYF. Written as DNA, the CDR3 is TGTGCCAGCAGCCCAGGACTAGCGTCAGAGACCCAGTACTTC. Full variable domain (rest looked up from reference TRBV9 and TRBJ2-5): DSGVTQTPKHLITATGQRVTLRCSPRSGDLSVYWYQQSLDQGLQFLIQYYNGEERAKGNILERFSAQQFPDLHSELNLSSLELGDSALYFCASSPGLASETQYFGPGTRLLVL.

The rearrangement uses TRBV7-8 and TRBJ1-2; D not resolved. V was cut by 4 bases and J by 4 bases, with 7 bases left in between. The CDR3 contains 12 residues. Germline CDR1 reads SGHVS; CDR2 reads FQNEAQ. The CDR3 protein is CASSSSSYGYTF. CDR3 DNA: TGTGCCAGCAGCTCGTCTAGCTATGGCTACACCTTC. Full variable domain (rest looked up from reference TRBV7-8 and TRBJ1-2): GAGVSQSPRYKVAKRGQDVALRCDPISGHVSLFWYQQALGQGPEFLTYFQNEAQLDKSGLPSDRFFAERPEGSVSTLKIQRTQQEDSAVYLCASSSSSYGYTFGSGTRLTVV.

This clone was counted between two and nine times. This rearrangement joins TRBV11-2 to TRBJ2-5; 14 bases align to TRBD2. Germline V gene lookup returns CDR1 SGHAT and CDR2 FQNNGV. The CDR3 totals 15 residues. With 5 bases clipped from V and 2 bases from J, the junction kept 1 base outside the gene matches. Here the CDR3 DNA reads TGTGCCAGCAGCCGGACTAGCGGGGGGCAAGAGACCCAGTACTTC. Residues: CASSRTSGGQETQYF.

This chain joins TRBV7-9 and TRBJ1-2; TRBD1 aligns across 7 bases. The CDR3 extends over 17 amino acids. The trim removed 3 bases at V and 4 bases at J, leaving 14 bases unmatched. The germline CDR1 and CDR2 sequences are SEHNR and FQNEAQ (reference sequence). The CDR3 spells CASSFSHRRGQGYGYTF. The CDR3 bases are TGTGCCAGCAGCTTCTCCCATAGGAGGGGGCAAGGCTATGGCTACACCTTC.

The chain combines TRBV28 with TRBJ1-5; D possibly corresponds to TRBD1 (5 bases). V was trimmed by 2 bases and J by 2 bases, leaving 13 bases between them. The CDR3 contains 16 residues. CDR1 and CDR2 (germline): MDHEN, SYDVKM. In DNA, the CDR3 is TGTGCCAGCAGTTTAATGGGCGGGGCTGGCAATCAGCCCCAGCATTTT. This sequence encodes CASSLMGGAGNQPQHF.

This clone occurred a few times. The gene calls are TRBV9 and TRBJ2-1, with 10 bases lining up with TRBD2. Germline trimming cut 3 bases from V and 9 bases from J; bases unmatched to any gene: 9. The CDR3 is 15 residues long. Per germline, CDR1 SGDLS and CDR2 YYNGEE. The CDR3 loop reads CASSAARTSGGEQFF. The DNA of the CDR3 is TGTGCCAGCAGCGCCGCGCGGACTAGCGGTGGTGAGCAGTTCTTC.